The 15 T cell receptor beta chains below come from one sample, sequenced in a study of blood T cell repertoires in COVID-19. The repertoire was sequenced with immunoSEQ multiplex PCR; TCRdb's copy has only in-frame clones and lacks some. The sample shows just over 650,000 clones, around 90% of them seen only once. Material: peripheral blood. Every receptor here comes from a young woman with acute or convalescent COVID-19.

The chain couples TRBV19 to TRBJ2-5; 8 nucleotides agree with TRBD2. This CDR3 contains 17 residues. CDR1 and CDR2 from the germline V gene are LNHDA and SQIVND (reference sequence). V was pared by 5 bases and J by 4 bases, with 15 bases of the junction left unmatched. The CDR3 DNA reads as TGTGCCAGTAGTGCCTCACCGGGGGGGTGGGGCGGAGAGACCCAGTACTTC. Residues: CASSASPGGWGGETQYF.

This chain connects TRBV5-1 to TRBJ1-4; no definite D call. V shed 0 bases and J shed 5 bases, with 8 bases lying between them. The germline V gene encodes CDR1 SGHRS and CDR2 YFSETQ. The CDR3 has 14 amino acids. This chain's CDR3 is CASSLEPGNEKLFF. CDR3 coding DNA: TGCGCCAGCAGCTTGGAACCGGGAAATGAAAAACTGTTTTTT.

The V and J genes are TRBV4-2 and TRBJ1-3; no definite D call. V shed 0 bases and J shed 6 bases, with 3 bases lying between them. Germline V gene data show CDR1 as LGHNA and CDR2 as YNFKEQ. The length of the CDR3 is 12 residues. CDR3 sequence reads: CASSQDVNTIYF. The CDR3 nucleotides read TGTGCCAGCAGCCAAGACGTAAACACCATATATTTT.

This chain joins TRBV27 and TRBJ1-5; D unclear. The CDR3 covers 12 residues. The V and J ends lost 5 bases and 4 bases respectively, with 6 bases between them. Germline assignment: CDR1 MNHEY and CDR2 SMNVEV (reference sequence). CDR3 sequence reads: CASSLQNQPQHF. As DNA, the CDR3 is TGTGCCAGCAGTCTACAGAATCAGCCCCAGCATTTT.

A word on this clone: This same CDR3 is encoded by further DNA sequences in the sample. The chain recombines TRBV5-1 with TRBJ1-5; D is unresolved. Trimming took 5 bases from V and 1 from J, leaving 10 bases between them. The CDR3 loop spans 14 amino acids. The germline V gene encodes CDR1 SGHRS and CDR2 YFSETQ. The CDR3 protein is CASSSGGSNQPQHF. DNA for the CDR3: TGCGCCAGCAGTTCGGGTGGAAGCAATCAGCCCCAGCATTTT.

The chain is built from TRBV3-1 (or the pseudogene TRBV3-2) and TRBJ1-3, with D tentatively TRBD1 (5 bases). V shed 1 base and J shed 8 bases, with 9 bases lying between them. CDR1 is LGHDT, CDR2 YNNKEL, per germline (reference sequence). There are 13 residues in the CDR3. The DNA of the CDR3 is TGTGCCAGCAGCCAAGGGGGAGGGGACACCATATATTTT. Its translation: CASSQGGGDTIYF.

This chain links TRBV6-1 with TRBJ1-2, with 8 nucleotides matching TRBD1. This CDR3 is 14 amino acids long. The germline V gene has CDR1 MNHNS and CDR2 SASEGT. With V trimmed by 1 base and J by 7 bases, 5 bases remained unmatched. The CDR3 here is CASSEGTGGGGYTF. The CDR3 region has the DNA TGTGCCAGCAGTGAAGGTACAGGGGGAGGTGGCTACACCTTC.

CDR3 region: CASSQPVVGQGLDGYTF. The CDR3 region has the DNA TGTGCCAGCAGCCAACCGGTAGTGGGACAGGGATTGGATGGCTACACCTTC. The chain links TRBV3-1 (or the pseudogene TRBV3-2) to TRBJ1-2; 9 nucleotides line up with TRBD1. The V segment lost 2 bases and the J segment 6 bases; nucleotides outside the gene matches: 13. CDR3 length: 17 residues. Germline assignment: CDR1 LGHDT and CDR2 YNNKEL (reference sequence).

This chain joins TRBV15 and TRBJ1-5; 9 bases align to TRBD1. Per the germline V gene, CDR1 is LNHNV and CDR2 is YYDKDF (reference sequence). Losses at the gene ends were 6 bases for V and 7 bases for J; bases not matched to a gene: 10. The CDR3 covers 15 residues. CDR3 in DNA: TGTGCCACCAGTACGGACAGGGGACGGAGCCAGCCCCAGCATTTT. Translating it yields CATSTDRGRSQPQHF.

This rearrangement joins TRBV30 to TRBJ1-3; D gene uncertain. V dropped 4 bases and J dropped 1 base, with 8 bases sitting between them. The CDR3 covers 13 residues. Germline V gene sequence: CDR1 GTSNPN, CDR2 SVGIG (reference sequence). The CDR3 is CAWTSGSGNTIYF. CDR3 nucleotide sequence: TGTGCCTGGACGTCGGGATCTGGAAACACCATATATTTT.

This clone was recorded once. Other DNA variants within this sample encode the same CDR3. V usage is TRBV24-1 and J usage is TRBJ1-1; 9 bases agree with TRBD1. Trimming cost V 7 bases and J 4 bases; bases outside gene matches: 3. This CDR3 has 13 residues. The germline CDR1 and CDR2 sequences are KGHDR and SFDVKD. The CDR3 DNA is TGTGCCACCAGGGGACAGGGATCCACTGAAGCTTTCTTT. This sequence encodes CATRGQGSTEAFF.

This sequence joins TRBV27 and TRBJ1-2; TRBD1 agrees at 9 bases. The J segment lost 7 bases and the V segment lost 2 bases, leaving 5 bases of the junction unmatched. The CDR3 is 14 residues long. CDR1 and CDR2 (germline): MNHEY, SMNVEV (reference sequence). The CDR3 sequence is CASSLGLTGGGYTF. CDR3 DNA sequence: TGTGCCAGCAGTTTAGGGCTGACAGGGGGTGGCTACACCTTC.

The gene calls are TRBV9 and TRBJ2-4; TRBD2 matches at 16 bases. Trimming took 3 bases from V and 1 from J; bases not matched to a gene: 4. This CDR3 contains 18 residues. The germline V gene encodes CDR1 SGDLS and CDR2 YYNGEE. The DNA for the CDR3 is TGTGCCAGCAGCGCTGGGACTAGCGGGGGGGTTGCCAAAAACATTCAGTACTTC. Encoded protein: CASSAGTSGGVAKNIQYF.

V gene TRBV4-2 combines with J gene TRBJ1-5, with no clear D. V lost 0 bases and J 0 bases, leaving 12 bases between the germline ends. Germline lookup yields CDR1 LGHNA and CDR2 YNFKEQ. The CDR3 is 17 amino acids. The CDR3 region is CASSQDVQTYSNQPQHF. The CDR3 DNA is TGTGCCAGCAGCCAAGATGTACAGACCTATAGCAATCAGCCCCAGCATTTT.

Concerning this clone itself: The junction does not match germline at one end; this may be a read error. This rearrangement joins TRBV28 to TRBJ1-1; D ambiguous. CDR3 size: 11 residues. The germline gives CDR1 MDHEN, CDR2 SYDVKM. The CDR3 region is CASSLARQVVF. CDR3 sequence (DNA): TGTGCCAGCAGTTTAGCCAGGCAAGTAGTCTTT. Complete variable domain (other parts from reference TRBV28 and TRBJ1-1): DVKVTQSSRYLVKRTGEKVFLECVQDMDHENMFWYRQDPGLGLRLIYFSYDVKMKEKGDIPEGYSVSREKKERFSLILESASTNQTSMYLCASSLARQVVFGQGTRLTVV.